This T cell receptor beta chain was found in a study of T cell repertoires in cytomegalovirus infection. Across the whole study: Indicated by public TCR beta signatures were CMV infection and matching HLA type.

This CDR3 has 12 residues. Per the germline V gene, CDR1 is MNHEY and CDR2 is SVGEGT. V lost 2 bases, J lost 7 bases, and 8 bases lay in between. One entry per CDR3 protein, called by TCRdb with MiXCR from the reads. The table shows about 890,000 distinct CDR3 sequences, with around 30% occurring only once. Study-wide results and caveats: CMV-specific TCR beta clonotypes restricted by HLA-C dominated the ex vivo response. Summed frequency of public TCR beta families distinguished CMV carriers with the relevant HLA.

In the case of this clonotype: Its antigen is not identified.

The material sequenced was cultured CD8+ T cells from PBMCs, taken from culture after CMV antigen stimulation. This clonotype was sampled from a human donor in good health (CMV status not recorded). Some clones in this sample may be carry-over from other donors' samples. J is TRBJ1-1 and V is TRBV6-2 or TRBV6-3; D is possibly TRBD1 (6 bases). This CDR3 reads CASSYPDSEAFF. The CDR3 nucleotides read TGTGCCAGCAGTTACCCGGACAGTGAAGCTTTCTTT.